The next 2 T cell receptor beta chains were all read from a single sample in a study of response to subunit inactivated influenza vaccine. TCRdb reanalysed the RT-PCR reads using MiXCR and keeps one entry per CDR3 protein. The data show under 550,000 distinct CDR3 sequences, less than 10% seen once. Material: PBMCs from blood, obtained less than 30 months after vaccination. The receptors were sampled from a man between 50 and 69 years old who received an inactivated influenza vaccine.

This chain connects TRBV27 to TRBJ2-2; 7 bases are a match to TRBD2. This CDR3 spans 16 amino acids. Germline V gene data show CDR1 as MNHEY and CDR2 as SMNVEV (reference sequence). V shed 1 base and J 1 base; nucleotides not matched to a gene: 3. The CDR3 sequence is CASSLWASGNTGELFF. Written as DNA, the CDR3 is TGTGCCAGCAGTTTATGGGCTAGCGGGAACACCGGGGAGCTGTTTTTT.

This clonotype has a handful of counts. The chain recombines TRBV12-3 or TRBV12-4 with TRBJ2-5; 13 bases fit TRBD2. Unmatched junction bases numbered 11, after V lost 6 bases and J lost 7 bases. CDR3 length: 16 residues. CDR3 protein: CASSSWTSGRSVTQYF. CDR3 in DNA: TGTGCCAGCAGCTCGTGGACTAGCGGGAGATCTGTGACCCAGTACTTC.